The 17 T cell receptor beta chains presented below share a single source sample, sequenced in a study of control samples from healthy donors and cancer patients. Generated by immunoSEQ multiplex PCR, the TCRdb table keeps only in-frame clones and is missing some. Of about 120,000 clones detected, roughly 93% appear once; the ten largest clones hold 2.6%. Sequenced: blood. The receptors originated from a young man in good health.

The rearrangement links TRBV6-1 to TRBJ1-2; D not resolved. Germline loops: CDR1 MNHNS, CDR2 SASEGT. This CDR3 has 12 amino acids. Trimming stripped 0 bases from V and 6 bases from J, with 5 bases between. CDR3 loop: CASSEARHGYTF. The CDR3 bases are TGTGCCAGCAGTGAAGCGCGCCATGGCTACACCTTC.

J is TRBJ2-3 and V is TRBV9, with 8 positions matching TRBD2. Germline lookup yields CDR1 SGDLS and CDR2 YYNGEE. V lost 9 bases, J lost 2 bases, and 8 bases stayed unmatched. The CDR3 is 14 amino acids. CDR3 in DNA: TGTGCCACCTCGCGGGGGGACCTCACAGATACGCAGTATTTT. Translation gives CATSRGDLTDTQYF.

This chain uses TRBV28 with TRBJ2-3, with 9 bases fitting TRBD1. Germline V gives CDR1 MDHEN, CDR2 SYDVKM. V shed 10 bases and J 4 bases; nucleotides not matched to a gene: 12. This CDR3 contains 15 residues. Written as DNA, the CDR3 is TGTGCCATCGAACCGGGACAGGGTGGTGCAGATACGCAGTATTTT. Protein: CAIEPGQGGADTQYF.

The rearrangement joins TRBV3-1 (or the pseudogene TRBV3-2) to TRBJ2-5; no clear D. Germline V gives CDR1 LGHDT, CDR2 YNNKEL (reference sequence). The V end was cut by 4 bases, the J end by 5 bases, with 2 bases between. This CDR3 has 10 residues. CDR3 loop: CASSRETQYF. Written as DNA, the CDR3 is TGTGCCAGCAGCCGGGAGACCCAGTACTTC.

The chain joins TRBV29-1 to TRBJ1-2; TRBD1 is a possible D gene (6 bases). With 5 bases removed from V and 7 bases from J, the gap between germline ends came to 23 bases. The germline V gene has CDR1 SQVTM and CDR2 ANQGSEA. There are 15 residues in the CDR3. The DNA for the CDR3 is TGCAGCGTTACTCAGGGGTTCCGGGAAGTTATTGGCTACACCTTC. The encoded protein is CSVTQGFREVIGYTF.

In this sample, this clone turned up once. V usage is TRBV5-1 and J usage is TRBJ2-5; 9 bases match TRBD2. This CDR3 spans 14 amino acids. The V gene end was trimmed by 9 bases and the J gene end by 4 bases; junction bases not matched to a gene: 10. Germline CDR1 SGHRS, CDR2 YFSETQ. CDR3 region: CATKVGGGAETQYF. In DNA form, the CDR3 reads TGCGCCACCAAGGTGGGCGGGGGGGCAGAGACCCAGTACTTC. Filled out from reference TRBV5-1 and TRBJ2-5, the complete variable domain reads KAGVTQTPRYLIKTRGQQVTLSCSPISGHRSVSWYQQTPGQGLQFLFEYFSETQRNKGNFPGRFSGRQFSNSRSEMNVSTLELGDSALYLCATKVGGGAETQYFGPGTRLLVL.

CDR3 sequence: CASSPRGGVAQPQHF. The CDR3 region has the DNA TGTGCCAGCAGCCCTAGGGGGGGGGTTGCTCAGCCCCAGCATTTT. V is TRBV7-2 and J is TRBJ1-5, with a tentative D call TRBD1 (6 bases). CDR1 is SGHTA, CDR2 FQGNSA, per germline. The CDR3 sequence is 15 residues long. The V end lost 5 bases, the J end lost 6 bases, and 17 bases lay between the germline ends.

V gene TRBV2 combines with J gene TRBJ1-2, with D hard to call. V was shortened by 7 bases and J by 4 bases, with 13 bases between the two germline ends. The CDR3 sequence is 13 residues long. CDR1 and CDR2 (germline): SNHLY, FYNNEI. CDR3 amino acids: CASMVSRSYGYTF. CDR3 coding DNA: TGTGCCAGCATGGTTAGCCGGTCCTATGGCTACACCTTC. The complete variable domain, with remaining parts taken from reference TRBV2 and TRBJ1-2, reads EPEVTQTPSHQVTQMGQEVILRCVPISNHLYFYWYRQILGQKVEFLVSFYNNEISEKSEIFDDQFSVERPDGSNFTLKIRSTKLEDSAMYFCASMVSRSYGYTFGSGTRLTVV.

The V and J genes are TRBV5-1 and TRBJ2-7; D is possibly TRBD1 (6 bases). V lost 1 base, J lost 5 bases, and 10 bases lay in between. The CDR3 is 13 amino acids. Germline V CDR1 and CDR2: SGHRS, YFSETQ. CDR3 sequence reads: CASSLKQGHEQYV. The CDR3 nucleotides are TGCGCCAGCAGCTTGAAGCAGGGGCACGAGCAGTACGTC.

This chain joins TRBV25-1 and TRBJ1-1; no definite D call. The CDR3 length is 18 residues. Germline assignment: CDR1 MGHDK and CDR2 SYGVNS. Deletions cut 5 bases from V and 3 bases from J, with 25 bases between. CDR3 in amino acids: CASSPRGRETALDTEAFF. For the CDR3, the DNA is TGTGCCAGCAGTCCCCGGGGAAGGGAGACGGCCCTCGACACTGAAGCTTTCTTT. Full variable domain (outside the CDR3, taken from reference TRBV25-1 and TRBJ1-1): EADIYQTPRYLVIGTGKKITLECSQTMGHDKMYWYQQDPGMELHLIHYSYGVNSTEKGDLSSESTVSRIRTEHFPLTLESARPSHTSQYLCASSPRGRETALDTEAFFGQGTRLTVV.

There are a few counts of this clone. The CDR3 nucleotides read TGTGCCAGCAGTGAAGCATGGGGTCAGGGGCAGTATTTT. As protein: CASSEAWGQGQYF. V gene TRBV6-1 combines with J gene TRBJ2-3; D is possibly TRBD1 (5 bases). The CDR3 is 13 amino acids. Deletions cut 0 bases from V and 11 bases from J, with 12 bases between. Germline assignment: CDR1 MNHNS and CDR2 SASEGT.

The chain carries TRBV7-9 and TRBJ2-3, with D tentatively TRBD1 or TRBD2 (5 bases each). This CDR3 is built from 15 residues. In germline, CDR1 is SEHNR, CDR2 FQNEAQ (reference sequence). Trimming cost V 5 bases and J 1 base, with 13 bases left between them. CDR3 region: CASSPVVGGTDTQYF. The CDR3 nucleotides are TGTGCCAGCAGCCCTGTGGTGGGGGGCACAGATACGCAGTATTTT.

The rearrangement links TRBV10-1 to TRBJ2-2; TRBD1 might be the D (6 bases). CDR3 size: 14 residues. The germline V gene has CDR1 WNHNN and CDR2 SYGVQD (reference sequence). Trimming removed 7 bases from V and 1 base from J, with 10 bases in between. The CDR3 region is CASTPDRNTGELFF. CDR3 DNA: TGCGCCAGCACGCCGGACAGGAACACCGGGGAGCTGTTTTTT.

The rearrangement links TRBV7-9 to TRBJ2-1; a possible D gene is TRBD2 (5 bases). Trimming removed 4 bases at V and 3 bases at J, with 13 bases between. CDR3 size: 15 residues. Germline CDR1 reads SEHNR; CDR2 reads FQNEAQ (reference sequence). Here the CDR3 DNA reads TGTGCCAGCAGCTCACCCCTCAGCGGCTACAATGAGCAGTTCTTC. Encoded protein: CASSSPLSGYNEQFF. The complete variable domain, with remaining parts taken from reference TRBV7-9 and TRBJ2-1, reads DTGVSQNPRHKITKRGQNVTFRCDPISEHNRLYWYRQTLGQGPEFLTYFQNEAQLEKSRLLSDRFSAERPKGSFSTLEIQRTEQGDSAMYLCASSSPLSGYNEQFFGPGTRLTVL.

V and J are TRBV5-1 and TRBJ2-3; TRBD1 matches at 7 bases. V lost 5 bases and J lost 2; bases outside the gene matches: 5. The germline gives CDR1 SGHRS, CDR2 YFSETQ. The CDR3 has 14 amino acids. CDR3 in DNA: TGCGCCAGCAGGCGACAGGGCGTCACAGATACGCAGTATTTT. It specifies CASRRQGVTDTQYF.

The chain couples TRBV6-5 to TRBJ2-5; tentative D call: TRBD2 (5 bases). V lost 3 bases and J lost 5, with 13 bases in between. Germline V CDR1 and CDR2: MNHEY, SVGAGI. The CDR3 loop spans 14 amino acids. As DNA, the CDR3 is TGTGCCAGCAGTTATCGAGGGCGGCATGAGACCCAGTACTTC. Its translation: CASSYRGRHETQYF.

The chain links TRBV7-3 to TRBJ1-1, with D uncertain. CDR3 length: 13 amino acids. Trimming took off 2 bases at V and 4 bases at J, with 8 bases between the two ends. Germline V gene data show CDR1 as SGHTA and CDR2 as FQGTGA. This CDR3 reads CASSLDGGTEAFF. The DNA of the CDR3 is TGTGCCAGCAGCTTAGACGGTGGCACTGAAGCTTTCTTT. Using reference TRBV7-3 and TRBJ1-1 for the parts outside the CDR3, the full variable domain is GAGVSQTPSNKVTEKGKYVELRCDPISGHTALYWYRQSLGQGPEFLIYFQGTGAADDSGLPNDRFFAVRPEGSVSTLKIQRTERGDSAVYLCASSLDGGTEAFFGQGTRLTVV.